This T cell receptor (beta chain) was identified during a study of response to subunit inactivated influenza vaccine. Via MiXCR, TCRdb re-called the RT-PCR reads, giving one row per CDR3 protein. The sample records more than 450,000 distinct CDR3 sequences, 10% to 12% being singletons. The CDR3 has 20 residues. Per the germline V gene, CDR1 is LGHNA and CDR2 is YSLEER. With V trimmed by 0 bases and J by 4 bases, 18 bases remained unmatched. Study outcomes and limitations: Authors suggested seasonal influenza vaccinations each recruit few new T cells.

Concerning this clonotype: Its specificity is not known.

The sample was also linked to a second study, of T cells expressing NK-cell markers. This second study says: For TCR beta, cDNA was produced by 5'RACE template switching with UMIs. According to the study, TCR beta repertoires originated from sorted CD3+CD56+NKG2C+, CD3+CD56+NKG2C- and CD3+CD56-NKG2C+ T cells. Dominance of the CD3+CD56-NKG2C+ fraction by these clonotypes also held in a few donors. Whether expanded NKG2C-expressing T cell clones recognize HCMV is unknown.

The sample consisted of PBMCs from blood, taken on the day of vaccination. This sequence originates from a man aged 45 to 65 who received an inactivated influenza vaccine. The chain carries TRBV4-3 and TRBJ2-7, with 10 bases identical to TRBD1. CDR3: CASSQEYGPRRDRGWYEQYF. The DNA of the CDR3 is TGCGCCAGCAGCCAAGAGTACGGCCCTAGGCGGGACAGGGGCTGGTACGAGCAGTACTTC.